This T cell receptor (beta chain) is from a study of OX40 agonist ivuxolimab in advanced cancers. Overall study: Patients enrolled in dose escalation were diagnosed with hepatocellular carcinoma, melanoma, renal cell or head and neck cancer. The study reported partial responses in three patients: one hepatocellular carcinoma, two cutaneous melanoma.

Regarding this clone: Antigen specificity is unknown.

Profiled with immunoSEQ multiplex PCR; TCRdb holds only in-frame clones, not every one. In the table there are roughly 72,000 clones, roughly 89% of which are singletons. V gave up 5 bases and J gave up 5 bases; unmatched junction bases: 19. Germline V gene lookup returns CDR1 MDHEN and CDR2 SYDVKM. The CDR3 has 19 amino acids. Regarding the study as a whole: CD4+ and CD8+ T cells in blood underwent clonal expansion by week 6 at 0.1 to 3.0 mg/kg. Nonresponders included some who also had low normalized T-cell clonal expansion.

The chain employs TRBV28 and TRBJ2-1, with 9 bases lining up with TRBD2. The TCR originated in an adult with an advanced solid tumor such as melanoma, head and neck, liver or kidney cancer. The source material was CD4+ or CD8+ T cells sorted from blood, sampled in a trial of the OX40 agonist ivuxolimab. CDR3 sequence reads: CASSPLSSGEKGKHNEQFF. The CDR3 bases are TGTGCCAGCAGTCCCCTTTCTAGCGGGGAAAAGGGGAAACACAATGAGCAGTTCTTC.